A single T cell receptor beta chain is shown here with its context. Which antigen it targets is not known. It has no much larger one-base neighbor in the sample; base qualities were not kept. Its CDR3 holds 16 amino acids, cysteine through phenylalanine. The only DNA kept is the CDR3, 48 bases in frame from the first base. After removal of 0 bases from V and 4 bases from J, the junction retains 0 bases not matched to a gene. Sequences SGDLS (CDR1) and YYNGEE (CDR2) are obtained from the germline V gene. The data derive from a study of shared T cell receptors in the human thymus (dated by TCRdb to the early 2020s). With respect to the entire study: The study investigated the way shared, self-reactive T-cell receptor alpha chains are produced in the human thymus.

Libraries were made using the immunoSEQ multiplex PCR assay. TCRdb limited this immuneACCESS table to in-frame rearrangements with V and J called. A share of clones is missing; checked studies link under half to unresolved V genes, and the rest is unexplained. The sample has approximately 490,000 clones on record, 75% to 85% of them singletons. Clones ranked in the top ten supply about 0.014% of the sample. These data also featured in a second study, about human thymus T cells. Drawing on the second study: In Finland, the donors were immunologically healthy infants who were having open corrective cardiac surgery for congenital heart defects. Thymus tissue was collected as surgical resects that were removed during corrective cardiac surgery. Usage of V and J gene segments appeared to be biased in both the thymic and the peripheral blood repertoires. The related research found that thymic TCR repertoires overlapped highly between unrelated individuals. The study characterized TCR alpha and beta repertoires from roughly eight infant thymus samples and a few related peripheral blood samples. The infant donors were about 7 to 244 days old, and the cohort included five to seven males and a couple of females. After being mechanically released from the tissue, thymocytes were kept at -70 degrees C in pellets of about 8.5-32 million cells. A QIAsymphony instrument was used to extract genomic DNA from the frozen cell pellets. The immunoSEQ multiplex PCR assay was used to amplify the TCRB and TCRAD loci from a standardized quantity of quality-controlled genomic DNA. Amplicons spanned the V(D)J region at a length sufficient to cover the CDR3 and identify V and J genes. Through the commercial immunoSEQ service, the amplicons were sequenced on an Illumina platform. Primer bias and sequencing errors were corrected as previously described, and TCRAD and TCRB were defined on the basis of the IMGT database. Repertoires were analysed with immunoSEQ Analyzer 3.0 and VDJTools, covering basic statistics, V/J segment usage, diversity estimates, rarefaction and pairwise overlap. Chao1, ChaoE, Efron-Thisted, Shannon and inverse Simpson indices were used to estimate diversity, which was also estimated on datasets down-sampled to the smallest sample. For repertoire overlap, CDR3 nucleotide sequence, V gene and J gene had to match strictly, and clustering was done by Jaccard-based multidimensional scaling. On average, roughly 800,000 unique TCRB clonotypes were obtained from thymus samples, compared with roughly 84,000 from blood samples.

This TCR came from a boy younger than two with a congenital heart defect. Donor details come from another sample of the same person, matched by shared clones. The V and J segments used are TRBV9 and TRBJ2-1; 14 nucleotides in the junction match TRBD2. The sample taken for sequencing was thymocytes. Read as DNA, the sequence is TGTGCCAGCAGCGTAGGACTAGCGGGAGGGTACAATGAGCAGTTCTTC. The resulting protein is CASSVGLAGGYNEQFF.